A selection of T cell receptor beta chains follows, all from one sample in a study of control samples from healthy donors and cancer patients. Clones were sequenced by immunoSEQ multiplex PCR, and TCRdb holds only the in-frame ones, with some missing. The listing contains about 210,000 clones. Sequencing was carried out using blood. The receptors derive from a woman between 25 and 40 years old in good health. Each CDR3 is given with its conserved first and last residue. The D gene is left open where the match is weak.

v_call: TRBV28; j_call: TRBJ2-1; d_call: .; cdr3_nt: TGTGCCAGCGCCGGGGGCCCGCCGTTCTTC; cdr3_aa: CASAGGPPFF
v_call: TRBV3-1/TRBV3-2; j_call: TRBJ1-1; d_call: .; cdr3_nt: TGTGCCAGCAGCCAAGAAAGGGTAACTGAAGCTTTCTTT; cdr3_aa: CASSQERVTEAFF
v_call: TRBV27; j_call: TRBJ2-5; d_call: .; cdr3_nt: TGTGCCATCCACCCCCCAGCCCGGTACCAAGAGACCCAGTACTTC; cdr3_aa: CAIHPPARYQETQYF
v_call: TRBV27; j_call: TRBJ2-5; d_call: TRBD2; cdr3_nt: TGTGCCAGCAGTTTTTGGGGCTCTAGCGGAAAGTACCAAGAGACCCAGTACTTC; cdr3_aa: CASSFWGSSGKYQETQYF
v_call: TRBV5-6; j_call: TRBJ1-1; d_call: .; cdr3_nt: TGTGCCAGCAGCTTGGTCGCCGCCTCGCCCGCTGAAGCTTTCTTT; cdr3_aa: CASSLVAASPAEAFF
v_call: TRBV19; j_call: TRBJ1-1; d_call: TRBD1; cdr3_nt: TGTGCCAGTAGCACCGGGACAGGGGTCCCTGAAGCTTTCTTT; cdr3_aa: CASSTGTGVPEAFF
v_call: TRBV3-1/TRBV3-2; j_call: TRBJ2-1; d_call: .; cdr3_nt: TGTGCCAGCAGCCAAGGGGAGACTGGGAGACCGTGGAGCTCCTACAATGAGCAGTTCTTC; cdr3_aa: CASSQGETGRPWSSYNEQFF
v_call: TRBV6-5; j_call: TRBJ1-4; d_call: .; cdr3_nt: TGTGCCACCCGGGTCCAGGGCGGGGAAAAACTGTTTTTT; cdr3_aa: CATRVQGGEKLFF
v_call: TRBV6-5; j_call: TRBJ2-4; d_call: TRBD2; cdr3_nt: TGTGCCAGCAGTTCATCTAGCGGGGGGCCCAAAAACATTCAGTACTTC; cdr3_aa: CASSSSSGGPKNIQYF
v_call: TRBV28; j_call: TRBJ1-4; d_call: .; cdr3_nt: TGTGCCAGCAGTTCCCGATCGTACCGGGGGAATGAAAAACTGTTTTTT; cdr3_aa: CASSSRSYRGNEKLFF
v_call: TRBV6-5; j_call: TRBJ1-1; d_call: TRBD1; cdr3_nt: TGTGCCAGCAGGATGACAGGGGCCACTGAAGCTTTCTTT; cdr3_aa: CASRMTGATEAFF
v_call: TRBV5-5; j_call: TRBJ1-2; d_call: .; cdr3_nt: TGTGCCAGCAGCTTGGGGGGCGGTGGCTACACCTTC; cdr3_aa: CASSLGGGGYTF
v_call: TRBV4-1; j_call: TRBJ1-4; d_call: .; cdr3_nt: TGCGCCAGCAGGCTACAGGGTCTCAATGAAAAACTGTTTTTT; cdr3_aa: CASRLQGLNEKLFF
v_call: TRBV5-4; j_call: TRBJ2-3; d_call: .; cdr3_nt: TGTGCCAGCAGCTTGGACGGGTTCACAGATACGCAGTATTTT; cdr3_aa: CASSLDGFTDTQYF
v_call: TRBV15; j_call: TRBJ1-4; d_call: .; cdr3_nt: TGTGCCACCAGTAAATCCTCCGGGACGGATAATGAAAAACTGTTTTTT; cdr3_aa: CATSKSSGTDNEKLFF
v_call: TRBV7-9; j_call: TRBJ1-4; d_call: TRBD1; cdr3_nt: TGTGCCAGCTCCCCAGGAGGGGCTGGGACAGGGGTTGAAAAACTGTTTTTT; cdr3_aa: CASSPGGAGTGVEKLFF
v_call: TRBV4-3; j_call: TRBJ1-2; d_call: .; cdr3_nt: TGCGCCAGCAGCCAAGACCCGACAGGAACCTATGGCTACACCTTC; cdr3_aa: CASSQDPTGTYGYTF
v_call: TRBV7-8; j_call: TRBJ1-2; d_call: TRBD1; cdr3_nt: TGTGCCAGCAGCTTAGGGGCCGGGACAGGGAACTATGGCTACACCTTC; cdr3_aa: CASSLGAGTGNYGYTF
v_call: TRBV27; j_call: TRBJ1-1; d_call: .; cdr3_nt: TGTGCCAGCAGTTTAGGGGCGGGCACTGAAGCTTTCTTT; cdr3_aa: CASSLGAGTEAFF